This passage covers 27 T cell receptor beta chains from one sample sequenced in a study of CD4+ T cells in melanoma. Produced via immunoSEQ multiplex PCR; TCRdb's table is partial and in-frame only. There are some 10,000 clones in the sample; roughly three quarters occur only once, and around 20% lies in the top ten. Sequencing was done on a sample of peripheral blood. All receptors come from a human donor with melanoma.

This chain connects TRBV7-3 to TRBJ2-2; 11 bases map to TRBD1. Germline CDR1 is SGHTA and CDR2 is FQGTGA. This CDR3 contains 15 residues. J was trimmed by 6 bases and V by 4 bases; bases with no gene match: 4. In nucleotides, the CDR3 is TGTGCCAGCAGCTCTCCGGGACAGGGGGCCGGGGAGCTGTTTTTT. Its translation is CASSSPGQGAGELFF.

This clone was counted only a few times. This chain connects TRBV19 to TRBJ2-7; D ambiguous. Germline V CDR1 and CDR2: LNHDA, SQIVND (reference sequence). This CDR3 contains 13 residues. The V and J ends lost 3 bases and 3 bases respectively, with 9 bases between them. CDR3 sequence: CASSMSRIYEQYF. In DNA, the CDR3 is TGTGCCAGTAGTATGAGCCGCATCTACGAGCAGTACTTC.

The rearrangement uses TRBV19 and TRBJ1-6, with D perhaps matching TRBD1 (5 bases). CDR1 is LNHDA and CDR2 is SQIVND in the germline V gene (reference sequence). The CDR3 is made up of 14 amino acids. V lost 8 bases, J lost 7 bases, and 15 bases lay in between. In DNA, the CDR3 is TGTGCCAGTCGAACTCAAGACAGAAATTCACCCCTCCACTTT. As protein: CASRTQDRNSPLHF. Variable domain in full (rest from reference TRBV19 and TRBJ1-6): DGGITQSPKYLFRKEGQNVTLSCEQNLNHDAMYWYRQDPGQGLRLIYYSQIVNDFQKGDIAEGYSVSREKKESFPLTVTSAQKNPTAFYLCASRTQDRNSPLHFGNGTRLTVT.

Relative to its sample, this clone is medium-sized. The rearrangement uses TRBV5-1 and TRBJ1-1; D remains ambiguous. The germline V and J ends were trimmed by 1 base and 0 bases, with 4 bases remaining between them. CDR1 is SGHRS, CDR2 YFSETQ, per germline. The length of the CDR3 is 13 residues. The CDR3 DNA sequence: TGCGCCAGCAGCTTGACAGTGAACACTGAAGCTTTCTTT. Its protein is CASSLTVNTEAFF.

This clone was detected only once. The CDR3 sequence: CASRVQGSRWEQYF. The CDR3 DNA sequence: TGTGCCAGCAGAGTTCAGGGATCACGTTGGGAGCAGTACTTC. The gene calls are TRBV2 and TRBJ2-7; D possibly corresponds to TRBD1 (5 bases). Trimming left V 6 bases short and J 7 bases short, with 19 bases between. Germline assignment: CDR1 SNHLY and CDR2 FYNNEI. The CDR3 totals 14 residues.

V and J are TRBV30 and TRBJ1-1; D is ambiguous. The CDR3 has 14 amino acids. Germline-derived CDR1 and CDR2 are GTSNPN and SVGIG (reference sequence). Trimming stripped 2 bases from V and 1 base from J, with 11 bases between. The CDR3 region is CAWSTNTPNTEAFF. CDR3 DNA sequence: TGTGCCTGGAGTACAAACACTCCGAACACTGAAGCTTTCTTT.

The chain uses TRBV7-2 and TRBJ2-1, with 12 bases fitting TRBD2. The germline CDR1 and CDR2 sequences are SGHTA and FQGNSA. CDR3 length: 18 amino acids. V lost 7 bases to trimming and J lost 0 bases; unmatched junction nucleotides: 10. CDR3 sequence: CASNELAGGPYSYNEQFF. The CDR3 bases are TGTGCCAGCAACGAACTAGCGGGGGGACCATACTCCTACAATGAGCAGTTCTTC.

This clone was seen just once. The gene calls are TRBV5-8 and TRBJ2-2, with D perhaps TRBD1 (6 bases). The germline gives CDR1 SGHTS, CDR2 YDEGEE. The V end lost 4 bases, the J end lost 1 base, and 14 bases lay between the germline ends. This CDR3 is built from 16 residues. CDR3 in DNA: TGTGCCAGCAGCCCTGACAGGTGGAAGAACACCGGGGAGCTGTTTTTT. Its protein is CASSPDRWKNTGELFF.

This clone has more than one count but fewer than ten. The rearrangement links TRBV7-9 to TRBJ2-1, with TRBD2 matching 13 bases. Germline CDR1 and CDR2: SEHNR and FQNEAQ (reference sequence). Trimming cost V 3 bases and J 7 bases; bases outside gene matches: 3. This CDR3 spans 15 amino acids. The CDR3 DNA is TGTGCCAGCAGCTTCGGACTAGCGGGGGATAATGAGCAGTTCTTC. This codes for CASSFGLAGDNEQFF.

This clone occurred a few times. V is TRBV6-5 and J is TRBJ2-7; maybe TRBD2 (6 bases). The CDR3 spans 13 residues. V lost 2 bases and J 3 bases, leaving 8 bases between the germline ends. CDR1 is MNHEY and CDR2 is SVGAGI in the germline V gene. CDR3 protein: CASSYRGGYEQYF. CDR3 sequence (DNA): TGTGCCAGCAGTTACAGGGGAGGCTACGAGCAGTACTTC.

The chain carries TRBV7-3 and TRBJ2-1, with 11 bases fitting TRBD2. This CDR3 is built from 16 residues. V shed 8 bases and J 8 bases; nucleotides not matched to a gene: 14. Looked up from germline, CDR1 is SGHTA and CDR2 is FQGTGA. CDR3 nucleotides: TGTGCCAGCCACCCAGGCATGGCTAGCGGGGGGTATGAGCAGTTCTTC. As protein: CASHPGMASGGYEQFF. Using reference TRBV7-3 and TRBJ2-1 for the parts outside the CDR3, the full variable domain is GAGVSQTPSNKVTEKGKYVELRCDPISGHTALYWYRQSLGQGPEFLIYFQGTGAADDSGLPNDRFFAVRPEGSVSTLKIQRTERGDSAVYLCASHPGMASGGYEQFFGPGTRLTVL.

The chain carries TRBV27 and TRBJ1-3, with D unclear. V was pared by 0 bases and J by 0 bases, with 6 bases between. Germline V gives CDR1 MNHEY, CDR2 SMNVEV (reference sequence). This CDR3 is 15 amino acids long. The CDR3 sequence: CASSLSADSGNTIYF. CDR3 bases: TGTGCCAGCAGTTTATCGGCGGACTCTGGAAACACCATATATTTT.

The gene calls are TRBV28 and TRBJ1-5, with D unclear. CDR3 size: 12 residues. The V and J ends lost 5 bases and 9 bases respectively, with 11 bases between them. Germline CDR1 MDHEN, CDR2 SYDVKM. This CDR3 reads CASSPGYRPQHF. The CDR3 coding sequence is TGTGCCAGCAGTCCGGGGTACCGGCCCCAGCATTTT.

This clone was observed many times. This chain connects TRBV2 to TRBJ1-2, with D uncertain. Germline CDR1 and CDR2: SNHLY and FYNNEI. The CDR3 is made up of 13 amino acids. Trimming removed 3 bases at V and 3 bases at J, with 8 bases between. The CDR3 loop is CASSDSSYYGYTF. The CDR3 DNA follows: TGTGCCAGCAGTGACAGTTCCTACTATGGCTACACCTTC.

This clone was seen only a few times. This chain uses TRBV2 with TRBJ1-6, with 10 positions matching TRBD1. The CDR3 loop spans 14 amino acids. Trimming removed 6 bases from V and 7 bases from J; junction bases left unmatched: 3. Germline values: CDR1 SNHLY, CDR2 FYNNEI. This CDR3 is CASRGTGENSPLHF. The CDR3 DNA sequence: TGTGCCAGCAGGGGGACAGGGGAGAATTCACCCCTCCACTTT.

In this sample, this clone turned up a few times. The chain is built from TRBV6-5 and TRBJ2-6; tentatively, D is TRBD1 (6 bases). Deletions cut 5 bases from V and 1 base from J, with 9 bases between. Germline assignment: CDR1 MNHEY and CDR2 SVGAGI. CDR3 length: 15 residues. CDR3 amino acids: CASSLGGSGANVLTF. The CDR3 DNA reads TGTGCCAGCAGTCTAGGGGGTTCTGGGGCCAACGTCCTGACTTTC.

This rearrangement joins TRBV11-2 to TRBJ1-1; D may be TRBD1 (5 bases). Germline CDR1 is SGHAT and CDR2 is FQNNGV. The CDR3 length is 14 residues. The ends were cut back, 5 bases at V and 1 base at J, with 11 bases in the middle. This chain's CDR3 is CASSRGLTNTEAFF. CDR3 nucleotide sequence: TGTGCCAGCAGCAGGGGACTAACGAACACTGAAGCTTTCTTT.

This clone qualifies as medium-sized. This chain joins TRBV27 and TRBJ2-3; a weak D match, TRBD2 (5 bases). The V end was cut by 9 bases, the J end by 4 bases, with 17 bases between. The CDR3 covers 14 residues. The germline V gene encodes CDR1 MNHEY and CDR2 SMNVEV (reference sequence). DNA of the CDR3: TGTGCCAGTCGACCCGGGGTAGGCGCAGATACGCAGTATTTT. Residues: CASRPGVGADTQYF.

The rearrangement joins TRBV7-8 to TRBJ1-1; D gene unclear. The germline V gene encodes CDR1 SGHVS and CDR2 FQNEAQ. The V end was cut by 4 bases, the J end by 0 bases, with 12 bases between. The CDR3 is made up of 15 amino acids. The CDR3 here is CASSYPKGMNTEAFF. The CDR3 nucleotides read TGTGCCAGCAGCTACCCTAAAGGCATGAACACTGAAGCTTTCTTT.

The rearrangement links TRBV18 to TRBJ2-7, with 9 positions matching TRBD1. CDR1 KGHSH and CDR2 LQKENI come from the germline V gene. Unmatched junction bases numbered 2, after V lost 4 bases and J lost 4 bases. CDR3 length equals 13 residues. DNA of the CDR3: TGTGCCAGCTCACGGGACAGGGTTTACGAGCAGTACTTC. Its protein product is CASSRDRVYEQYF.

The V gene is TRBV13, the J gene TRBJ1-5; unclear D gene. Deletions cut 6 bases from V and 3 bases from J, with 12 bases between. Germline loops: CDR1 PRHDT, CDR2 FYEKMQ (reference sequence). The CDR3 extends over 14 amino acids. The CDR3, as DNA: TGTGCCAGCAGTCGCAGCGGGTACAATCAGCCCCAGCATTTT. It encodes CASSRSGYNQPQHF.

V is TRBV5-1 and J is TRBJ2-5; D might be TRBD1 (5 bases). V was cut by 0 bases and J by 2 bases, with 11 bases left in between. Germline V gene data show CDR1 as SGHRS and CDR2 as YFSETQ. The CDR3 extends over 15 amino acids. The chain's CDR3 is CASSLAAGSQETQYF. CDR3 DNA sequence: TGCGCCAGCAGCTTGGCGGCAGGGTCTCAAGAGACCCAGTACTTC.

The chain carries TRBV11-1 and TRBJ1-2, with D unresolved. The germline CDR1 and CDR2 sequences are SGHAT and FQDESV (reference sequence). The CDR3 length is 11 residues. The ends were cut back, 2 bases at V and 9 bases at J, with 7 bases in the middle. CDR3 nucleotides: TGTGCCAGCAGCTTAACCAAAAGCTACACCTTC. This encodes CASSLTKSYTF.

For this clone: Other nucleotide sequences from this sample produce the same CDR3. This rearrangement joins TRBV11-1 to TRBJ1-6; D might be TRBD1 (5 bases). This CDR3 has 15 residues. The germline V and J ends were trimmed by 4 bases and 2 bases, with 9 bases remaining between them. CDR1 and CDR2 from the germline V gene are SGHAT and FQDESV (reference sequence). The chain's CDR3 is CASSWDGAYNSPLHF. The CDR3 DNA follows: TGTGCCAGCAGCTGGGACGGTGCCTATAATTCACCCCTCCACTTT.

The V gene is TRBV7-2, the J gene TRBJ2-7; the D call may be TRBD1 or TRBD2 (5 bases each). The CDR3 covers 13 residues. Deletions cut 1 base from V and 2 bases from J, with 6 bases between. CDR1 is SGHTA, CDR2 FQGNSA, per germline. CDR3 protein: CASSLGDPYEQYF. The CDR3 DNA reads TGTGCCAGCAGCTTAGGGGACCCCTACGAGCAGTACTTC.

Worth noting for this clone: A much bigger clone sits one base away, suggesting this may be a read error. The same CDR3 arises from other DNA sequences in this sample as well. The gene calls are TRBV27 and TRBJ1-2; TRBD1 matches 8 bases. V trimming: 2 bases; J trimming: 6 bases; junction bases outside the gene matches: 2. Germline CDR1 and CDR2: MNHEY and SMNVEV (reference sequence). This CDR3 has 13 residues. The CDR3 DNA is TGTGCCAGCAGTTTAAACAGGGGGGATGGCTACACCTTC. Protein: CASSLNRGDGYTF.

CDR3 in DNA: TGTGCCACCTCCATTTACAATGAGCAGTTCTTC. This codes for CATSIYNEQFF. The rearrangement joins TRBV27 to TRBJ2-1; no clear D. CDR3 length equals 11 residues. V gave up 10 bases and J gave up 4 bases, with 8 bases separating them. Germline-derived CDR1 and CDR2 are MNHEY and SMNVEV (reference sequence).